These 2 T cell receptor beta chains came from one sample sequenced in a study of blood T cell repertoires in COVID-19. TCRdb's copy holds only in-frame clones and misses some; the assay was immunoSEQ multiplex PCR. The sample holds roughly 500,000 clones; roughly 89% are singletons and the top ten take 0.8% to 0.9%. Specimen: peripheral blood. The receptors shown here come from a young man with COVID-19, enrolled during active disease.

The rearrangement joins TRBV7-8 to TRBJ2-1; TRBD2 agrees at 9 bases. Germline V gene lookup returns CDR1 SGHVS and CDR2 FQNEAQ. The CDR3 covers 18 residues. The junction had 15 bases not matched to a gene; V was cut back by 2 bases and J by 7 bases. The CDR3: CASSLYGEETSGGNEQFF. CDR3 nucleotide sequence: TGTGCCAGCAGCTTATATGGGGAGGAGACTAGCGGAGGTAATGAGCAGTTCTTC.

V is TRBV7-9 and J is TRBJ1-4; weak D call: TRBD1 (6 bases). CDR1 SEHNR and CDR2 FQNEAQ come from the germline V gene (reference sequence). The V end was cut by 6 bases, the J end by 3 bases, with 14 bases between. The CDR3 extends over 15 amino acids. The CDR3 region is CASRQQGIANEKLFF. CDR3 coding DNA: TGTGCCAGCAGGCAACAGGGTATTGCTAATGAAAAACTGTTTTTT. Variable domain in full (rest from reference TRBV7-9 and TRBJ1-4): DTGVSQNPRHKITKRGQNVTFRCDPISEHNRLYWYRQTLGQGPEFLTYFQNEAQLEKSRLLSDRFSAERPKGSFSTLEIQRTEQGDSAMYLCASRQQGIANEKLFFGSGTQLSVL.